Presented here are 9 T cell receptor beta chains from one specimen sequenced in a study of T cells after posttransplantation cyclophosphamide. Assay used: immunoSEQ multiplex PCR; TCRdb lists only in-frame clones, some missing. The sample holds about 350 clones, 55% to 75% seen once. Busulfan-fludarabine conditioning, marrow transplant, and cyclophosphamide on days +3 and +4 were administered. The input for sequencing was CD8+ T cells sorted from PBMCs, taken after allogeneic stem cell transplant with posttransplant cyclophosphamide. These receptors originate from a female patient aged 50-65 years who received an allogeneic stem cell transplant from a related donor, was CMV-positive, and had no GVHD. The graft donor may account for some of the T cells.

This rearrangement joins TRBV7-9 to TRBJ1-5, with 7 bases matching TRBD1. This CDR3 comprises 13 residues. Trimming removed 6 bases from V and 5 bases from J; junction bases left unmatched: 4. Looked up from germline, CDR1 is SEHNR and CDR2 is FQNEAQ (reference sequence). CDR3 loop: CASRPQGDQPQHF. The CDR3 DNA follows: TGTGCCAGCAGGCCTCAGGGGGATCAGCCCCAGCATTTT.

This clone was seen a few times. The chain employs TRBV14 and TRBJ2-1; tentatively, D is TRBD2 (5 bases). Trimming removed 3 bases from V and 10 bases from J, with 7 bases in between. Looked up from germline, CDR1 is SGHDN and CDR2 is FVKESK. CDR3 length: 11 residues. The DNA for the CDR3 is TGTGCCAGCAGCCAGAGCGGAGAGCAGTTCTTC. Protein sequence: CASSQSGEQFF. Using reference TRBV14 and TRBJ2-1 for the parts outside the CDR3, the full variable domain is EAGVTQFPSHSVIEKGQTVTLRCDPISGHDNLYWYRRVMGKEIKFLLHFVKESKQDESGMPNNRFLAERTGGTYSTLKVQPAELEDSGVYFCASSQSGEQFFGPGTRLTVL.

This chain uses TRBV9 with TRBJ2-2; 13 bases line up with TRBD2. The CDR3 runs 16 residues. Losses at the gene ends were 3 bases for V and 8 bases for J; bases not matched to a gene: 7. Germline loops: CDR1 SGDLS, CDR2 YYNGEE. The CDR3 DNA reads as TGTGCCAGCAGCGGGGGGACTAGCGGGGTTGATGGGGAGCTGTTTTTT. Protein: CASSGGTSGVDGELFF. Using reference TRBV9 and TRBJ2-2 for the parts outside the CDR3, the full variable domain is DSGVTQTPKHLITATGQRVTLRCSPRSGDLSVYWYQQSLDQGLQFLIQYYNGEERAKGNILERFSAQQFPDLHSELNLSSLELGDSALYFCASSGGTSGVDGELFFGEGSRLTVL.

This clone was seen once. The chain has TRBV30 and TRBJ1-1; the match to TRBD1 covers 10 bases. The CDR3 sequence is 17 residues long. The germline CDR1 and CDR2 sequences are GTSNPN and SVGIG (reference sequence). J lost 3 bases, V lost 4 bases, and 14 bases had no gene match. The CDR3 sequence is CAWILPRDRGGDTEAFF. The CDR3 DNA follows: TGTGCCTGGATCCTACCCCGGGACAGGGGCGGGGACACTGAAGCTTTCTTT.

The CDR3 region has the DNA TGTGCCAGCGGGACAGCCGCCTACGAGCAGTACTTC. Translating it yields CASGTAAYEQYF. The chain has TRBV25-1 and TRBJ2-7, with 7 bases identical to TRBD1. Looked up from germline, CDR1 is MGHDK and CDR2 is SYGVNS. After removal of 8 bases from V and 2 bases from J, the junction contained 3 bases not matched to a gene. This CDR3 is built from 12 residues.

This chain's CDR3 is CASSGPQASGFSSEQYF. The CDR3 nucleotides are TGTGCCAGCAGTGGCCCCCAGGCTAGCGGATTTTCTAGCGAGCAGTACTTC. The J gene is TRBJ2-7, the V gene TRBV6-1, with 7 nucleotides matching TRBD2. With V trimmed by 4 bases and J by 6 bases, 18 bases remained unmatched. Germline CDR1 MNHNS, CDR2 SASEGT. This CDR3 is built from 17 residues.

The chain recombines TRBV6-1 with TRBJ2-7, with D possibly matching TRBD2 (7 bases). This CDR3 spans 13 amino acids. The V end lost 8 bases, the J end lost 3 bases, and 14 bases lay between the germline ends. Germline CDR1 MNHNS, CDR2 SASEGT. CDR3 nucleotides: TGTGCCAGCCTCGGGGGGCTGAACTACGAGCAGTACTTC. Translating it yields CASLGGLNYEQYF.

The genes are TRBV19 and TRBJ1-1; D remains unclear. The CDR3 is 13 residues long. The germline V gene encodes CDR1 LNHDA and CDR2 SQIVND (reference sequence). Trimming removed 7 bases at V and 1 base at J, with 10 bases between. The DNA for the CDR3 is TGTGCCAGTACCGCAGGTGGGAACACTGAAGCTTTCTTT. Protein: CASTAGGNTEAFF.

The V gene is TRBV27, the J gene TRBJ2-7, with 9 positions matching TRBD1. Germline CDR1 and CDR2: MNHEY and SMNVEV (reference sequence). The CDR3 loop spans 16 amino acids. V trimming: 4 bases; J trimming: 0 bases; junction bases outside the gene matches: 7. CDR3 loop: CASSSRTGESSYEQYF. CDR3 nucleotides: TGTGCCAGCAGTTCCAGGACAGGGGAGAGCTCCTACGAGCAGTACTTC.